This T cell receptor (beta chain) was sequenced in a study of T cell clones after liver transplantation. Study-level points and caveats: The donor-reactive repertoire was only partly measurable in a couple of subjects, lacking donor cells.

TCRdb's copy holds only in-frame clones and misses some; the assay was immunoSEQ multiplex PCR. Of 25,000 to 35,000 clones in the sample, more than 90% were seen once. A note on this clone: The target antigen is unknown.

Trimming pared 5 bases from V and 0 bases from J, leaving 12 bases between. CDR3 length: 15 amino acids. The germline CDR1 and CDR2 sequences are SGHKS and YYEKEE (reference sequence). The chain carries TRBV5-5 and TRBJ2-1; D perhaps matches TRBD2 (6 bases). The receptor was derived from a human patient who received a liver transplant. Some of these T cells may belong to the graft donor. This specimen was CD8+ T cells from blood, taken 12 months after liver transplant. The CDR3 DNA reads TGTGCCAGCAGGTCTAATAGCGGCTCCTACAATGAGCAGTTCTTC. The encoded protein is CASRSNSGSYNEQFF.